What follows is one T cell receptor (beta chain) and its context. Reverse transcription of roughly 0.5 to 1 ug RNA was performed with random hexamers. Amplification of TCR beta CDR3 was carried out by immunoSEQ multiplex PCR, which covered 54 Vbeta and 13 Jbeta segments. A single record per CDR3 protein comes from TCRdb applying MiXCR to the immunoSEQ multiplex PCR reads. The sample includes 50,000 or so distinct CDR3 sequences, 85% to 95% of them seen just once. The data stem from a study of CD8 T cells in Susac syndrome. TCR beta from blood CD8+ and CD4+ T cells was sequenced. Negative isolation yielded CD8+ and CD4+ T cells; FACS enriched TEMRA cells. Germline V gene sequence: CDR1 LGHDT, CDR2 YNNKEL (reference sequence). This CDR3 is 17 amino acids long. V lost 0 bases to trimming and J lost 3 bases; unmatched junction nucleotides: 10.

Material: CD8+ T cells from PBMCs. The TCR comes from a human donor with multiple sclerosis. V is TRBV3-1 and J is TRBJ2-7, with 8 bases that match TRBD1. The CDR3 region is CASSQDTPGTGYYEQYF. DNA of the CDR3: TGTGCCAGCAGCCAAGATACCCCCGGGACAGGCTACTACGAGCAGTACTTC.